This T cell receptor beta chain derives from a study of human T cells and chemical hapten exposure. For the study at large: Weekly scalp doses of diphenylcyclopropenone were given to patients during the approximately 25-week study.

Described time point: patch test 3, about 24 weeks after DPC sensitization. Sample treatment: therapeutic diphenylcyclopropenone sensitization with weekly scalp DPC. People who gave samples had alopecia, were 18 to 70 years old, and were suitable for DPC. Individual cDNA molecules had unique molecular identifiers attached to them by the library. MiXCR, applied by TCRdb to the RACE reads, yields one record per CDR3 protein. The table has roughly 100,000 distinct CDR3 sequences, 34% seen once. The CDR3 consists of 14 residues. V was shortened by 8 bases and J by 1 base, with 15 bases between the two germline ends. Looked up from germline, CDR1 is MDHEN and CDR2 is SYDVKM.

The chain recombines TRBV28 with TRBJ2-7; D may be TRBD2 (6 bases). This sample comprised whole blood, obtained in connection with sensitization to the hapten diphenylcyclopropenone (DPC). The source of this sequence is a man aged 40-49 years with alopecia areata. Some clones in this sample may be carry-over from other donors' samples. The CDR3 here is CASQRLGRSYEQYF. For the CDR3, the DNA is TGTGCCAGCCAACGCCTGGGGAGGTCCTACGAGCAGTACTTC.